This TCR beta chain was sequenced for a study of naive and memory T cell subsets. This clonotype was observed a handful of times. The antigen is undetermined. Two oligonucleotides, mixed equimolar, formed the beta constant-region primer covering TRBC1 and TRBC2. Four rounds of PCR amplified the ligated cDNA using nested alpha and beta constant-region primers plus SP2. TCRdb called the UMI-ligation and nested PCR reads again in MiXCR, with one record for every CDR3 protein. Of 150,000 or so distinct CDR3 sequences listed, over 15% are singletons. V was trimmed by 4 bases and J by 4 bases, leaving 14 bases between them. The length of the CDR3 is 15 residues. Germline V gives CDR1 SGHTA, CDR2 FQGNSA. Study-wide points: Naive and memory repertoire findings lacked a ground truth for validation.

The rearrangement links TRBV7-2 to TRBJ1-5, with D perhaps matching TRBD1 (6 bases). The specimen sequenced was naive CD4+ T cells from blood. The TCR originated in a human donor in good health. CDR3 sequence: CASSSHSGANQPQHF. The CDR3 region has the DNA TGTGCCAGCAGCTCCCACTCGGGGGCAAATCAGCCCCAGCATTTT.